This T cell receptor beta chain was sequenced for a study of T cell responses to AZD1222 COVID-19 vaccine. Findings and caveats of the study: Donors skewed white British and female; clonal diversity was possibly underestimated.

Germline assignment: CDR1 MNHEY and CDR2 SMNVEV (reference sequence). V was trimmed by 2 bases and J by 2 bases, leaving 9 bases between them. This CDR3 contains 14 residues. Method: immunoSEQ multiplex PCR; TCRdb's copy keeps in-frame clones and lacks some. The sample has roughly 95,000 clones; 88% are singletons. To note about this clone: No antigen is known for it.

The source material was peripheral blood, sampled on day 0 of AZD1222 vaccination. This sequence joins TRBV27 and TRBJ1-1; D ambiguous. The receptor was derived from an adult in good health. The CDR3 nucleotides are TGTGCCAGCAGTTTACACCCGAAAAACACTGAAGCTTTCTTT. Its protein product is CASSLHPKNTEAFF.